This T cell receptor (beta chain) was documented in a study of T cell repertoires in cytomegalovirus infection. The study, taken as a whole, reports: Ex vivo, HLA-C-restricted CMV-specific TCR beta clonotypes prevailed over the rest of the response.

This clonotype was observed many times. What it binds is unknown. This CDR3 contains 16 residues. With 4 bases clipped from V and 0 bases from J, the junction kept 6 bases outside the gene matches. Germline assignment: CDR1 SGHDN and CDR2 FVKESK. TCRdb processed the reads anew with MiXCR; each CDR3 protein has one entry. The sample records about 490,000 distinct CDR3 sequences, approximately 17% being singletons. The specimen was CD8+ T cells from PBMCs. The V call is TRBV14, the J call TRBJ2-1; the match to TRBD1 covers 7 bases. This receptor was obtained from a human donor in good health (CMV status not recorded). Some clones in this sample may be carry-over from other donors' samples. This CDR3 is CASSPSGGSSYNEQFF. The CDR3 DNA reads as TGTGCCAGCAGCCCGTCAGGGGGAAGCTCCTACAATGAGCAGTTCTTC. Looking up the rest from reference TRBV14 and TRBJ2-1 gives the full variable domain: EAGVTQFPSHSVIEKGQTVTLRCDPISGHDNLYWYRRVMGKEIKFLLHFVKESKQDESGMPNNRFLAERTGGTYSTLKVQPAELEDSGVYFCASSPSGGSSYNEQFFGPGTRLTVL.